A selection of T cell receptor beta chains follows, all from one sample in a study of blood T cell repertoires in COVID-19. The repertoire was sequenced with immunoSEQ multiplex PCR; TCRdb's copy has only in-frame clones and lacks some. The table shows approximately 10,000 clones, with 70% to 80% occurring only once. Sequencing input: peripheral blood. The receptors here all came from a human donor in a cohort sampled during active COVID-19. Each CDR3 is given with its conserved first and last residue. Each record gives: J gene, D gene, V gene, clone size, CDR3 protein, CDR3 DNA. A D gene is named only where the DNA matches it firmly. For some rows the clone size is stated as once, few or many, or as a class when expanded; others skip it.

>TRBJ2-7|NA|TRBV5-1|NA
CASSPGVGPLEQYF
TGCGCCAGCAGCCCCGGAGTCGGTCCCCTCGAGCAGTACTTC
>TRBJ2-1|TRBD1|TRBV6-6|NA
CASISDRGPSYNEQFF
TGTGCCAGCATCTCAGACAGGGGGCCTTCCTACAATGAGCAGTTCTTC
>TRBJ2-3|TRBD2|TRBV3-1/TRBV3-2|NA
CASSHRGGPDTQYF
TGTGCCAGCAGCCATCGGGGGGGCCCAGATACGCAGTATTTT
>TRBJ2-7|NA|TRBV6-6|NA
CASSYGVRAYEQYF
TGTGCCAGCAGTTACGGTGTCAGGGCGTACGAGCAGTACTTC
>TRBJ1-5|TRBD1|TRBV2|NA
CASSEGQGSMPANQPQHF
TGTGCCAGCAGTGAGGGACAGGGCTCCATGCCGGCCAATCAGCCCCAGCATTTT
>TRBJ1-4|NA|TRBV30|few
CAWSETVGNEKLFF
TGTGCCTGGAGCGAGACAGTAGGGAATGAAAAACTGTTTTTT
>TRBJ1-1|NA|TRBV28|NA
CASSRQNTEAFF
TGTGCCAGCAGTCGACAGAACACTGAAGCTTTCTTT
>TRBJ1-5|TRBD1|TRBV2|few
CASSLDRGRNQPQHF
TGTGCCAGCAGTTTGGACAGGGGGCGCAATCAGCCCCAGCATTTT
>TRBJ2-1|NA|TRBV5-4|NA
CASSSVPGLTKISYNEQFF
TGTGCCAGCAGCTCCGTTCCGGGACTTACTAAAATCTCCTACAATGAGCAGTTCTTC
>TRBJ1-2|NA|TRBV29-1|NA
CSVEKRPGLDVNYGYTF
TGCAGCGTTGAAAAGCGTCCGGGACTGGACGTTAACTATGGCTACACCTTC
>TRBJ1-1|NA|TRBV27|NA
CASFRQLGTEAFF
TGTGCCAGTTTTAGACAGTTGGGGACTGAAGCTTTCTTT
>TRBJ2-3|NA|TRBV7-7|NA
CASSLLGGGTDTQYF
TGTGCCAGCAGCTTACTAGGGGGTGGAACAGATACGCAGTATTTT
>TRBJ2-1|NA|TRBV11-3|NA
CASSERDNEQFF
TGTGCCAGCAGCGAAAGAGACAATGAGCAGTTCTTC
>TRBJ2-1|NA|TRBV27|NA
CASSFLVGRGTNEQFF
TGTGCCAGCAGTTTTCTTGTCGGCAGGGGTACCAATGAGCAGTTCTTC
>TRBJ1-1|NA|TRBV5-1|NA
CASSLRGNTEAFF
TGCGCCAGCAGCTTACGGGGGAACACTGAAGCTTTCTTT
>TRBJ1-6|TRBD1|TRBV2|few
CASCRDRGVRNSPLHF
TGTGCCAGCTGCCGGGACAGGGGTGTTCGAAATTCACCCCTCCACTTT
>TRBJ2-3|TRBD2|TRBV27|once
CASSFVYRTSGGTDTQYF
TGTGCCAGCAGTTTTGTATACCGGACTAGCGGGGGCACAGATACGCAGTATTTT
>TRBJ2-7|NA|TRBV11-3|few
CASSLAGGEQYF
TGTGCCAGCAGCTTAGCCGGGGGCGAGCAGTACTTC
>TRBJ1-1|TRBD1|TRBV6-5|NA
CASSYRQGTEAFF
TGTGCCAGCAGTTATCGACAGGGAACTGAAGCTTTCTTT
>TRBJ1-6|TRBD1|TRBV19|NA
CASSIGQGYASPLHF
TGTGCCAGTAGTATCGGACAGGGTTATGCTTCACCCCTCCACTTT
>TRBJ1-6|NA|TRBV2|NA
CASTQGYNSPLHF
TGTGCCAGCACCCAGGGTTATAATTCACCCCTCCACTTT
>TRBJ2-6|NA|TRBV19|NA
CASSIHLLPYSSGANVLTF
TGTGCCAGTAGTATCCATCTCTTACCCTACTCGTCTGGGGCCAACGTCCTGACTTTC
>TRBJ2-2|NA|TRBV4-1|NA
CASSQVLASIRDPGAGELFF
TGCGCCAGCAGCCAAGTCTTGGCAAGTATCCGGGACCCAGGGGCCGGGGAGCTGTTTTTT
>TRBJ1-5|NA|TRBV30|NA
CAWGGGGRSNQPQHF
TGTGCCTGGGGTGGGGGGGGCAGGAGCAATCAGCCCCAGCATTTT
>TRBJ1-2|NA|TRBV6-1|NA
CASSESRSGSYGYTF
TGTGCCAGCAGTGAATCACGCTCGGGGTCCTATGGCTACACCTTC
>TRBJ1-2|NA|TRBV19|few
CAVRGGAYGYTF
TGTGCCGTCCGCGGGGGTGCCTATGGCTACACCTTC
>TRBJ1-5|NA|TRBV4-3|NA
CASSQDLGNQPQHF
TGCGCCAGCAGCCAAGATCTCGGCAATCAGCCCCAGCATTTT
>TRBJ2-7|TRBD2|TRBV27|NA
CASRLAGGFHYEQYF
TGTGCCAGCCGACTAGCGGGGGGGTTCCACTACGAGCAGTACTTC
>TRBJ2-7|TRBD2|TRBV11-2|NA
CASSLPRGGPYEQYF
TGTGCCAGCAGCTTACCCCGGGGGGGTCCCTACGAGCAGTACTTC
>TRBJ1-5|NA|TRBV10-1|NA
CASSKGQTYSNQPQHF
TGCGCCAGCAGTAAGGGACAAACCTATAGCAATCAGCCCCAGCATTTT
>TRBJ2-3|TRBD2|TRBV7-2|NA
CASSYLATSGLDTQYF
TGTGCCAGCAGCTATTTAGCGACTAGCGGGTTAGATACGCAGTATTTT
>TRBJ2-1|NA|TRBV5-6|NA
CASSPYRGNEQFF
TGTGCCAGCAGCCCGTACCGAGGGAATGAGCAGTTCTTC
>TRBJ1-2|NA|TRBV5-6|NA
CASSLQGPFNYTF
TGTGCCAGCAGCTTACAGGGCCCTTTTAACTACACCTTC
>TRBJ2-5|TRBD2|TRBV5-5|NA
CASSLAGGQETQYF
TGTGCCAGCAGCCTAGCGGGGGGCCAAGAGACCCAGTACTTC
>TRBJ2-6|TRBD1|TRBV6-2/TRBV6-3|NA
CASSYVAGSGGRSGANVLTF
TGTGCCAGCAGTTATGTGGCCGGGTCAGGGGGTCGGTCTGGGGCCAACGTCCTGACTTTC
>TRBJ1-6|NA|TRBV27|NA
CASSFPYSPLHF
TGTGCCAGCAGTTTCCCCTATTCACCCCTCCACTTT
>TRBJ1-5|TRBD1|TRBV5-8|NA
CASSSASSGTVNQPQHF
TGTGCCAGCAGCTCAGCGTCGTCCGGGACAGTAAATCAGCCCCAGCATTTT